This TCR beta chain was sequenced in a study of long-term antiretroviral therapy in people with HIV. immunoSEQ v3.0 was run at survey level. The method was immunoSEQ multiplex PCR; TCRdb's version includes in-frame clones alone and lacks a portion of them. The sample has about 31,000 clones; roughly three quarters are singletons. The CDR3 covers 17 residues. Between the trimmed V and J ends, which lost 10 bases and 2 bases, there was a span of 27 bases. The germline V gene encodes CDR1 MDHEN and CDR2 SYDVKM. The clonotype comes from a man aged 18 to 30 with HIV. This chain uses TRBV28 with TRBJ2-7, with D perhaps assigned TRBD1 or TRBD2 (5 bases each). The starting material was unsorted PBMCs, obtained 1.9 years after starting antiretroviral therapy. CDR3 DNA sequence: TGTGCCACCCTCCTTGGGGGAGCGGTAGGTCGGACCTACGAGCAGTACTTC. Residues: CATLLGGAVGRTYEQYF.